Listed below are T cell receptor beta chains from one sample, sequenced in a study. Each CDR3 protein is one row after TCRdb ran MiXCR on the 5' RACE reads. The sample has over 50,000 distinct CDR3 sequences, just under 30% seen once. Sequencing was done on a sample of tumor-infiltrating naive CD4+ T cells sorted from the breast tumor. These receptors originate from a female donor with breast cancer. The CDR3 runs from the conserved cysteine through the conserved F or W. A D gene is named only where the DNA matches it firmly. Size is omitted from some rows. Given values are once, few, many or a class for expanded clones.

TRBD2 . 15 TRBJ2-3 TRBV6-2/TRBV6-3 CASSYLAGGADTQYF TGTGCCAGCAGTTACCTCGCGGGAGGGGCCGATACGCAGTATTTT
TRBD1 . 14 TRBJ1-2 TRBV7-2 CASSIQGGSYGYTF TGTGCCAGCAGCATACAGGGGGGCTCGTATGGCTACACCTTC
. many 13 TRBJ2-1 TRBV5-1 CASSLVSDNEQFF TGCGCCAGCAGCTTGGTTTCAGACAATGAGCAGTTCTTC
. . 13 TRBJ2-3 TRBV5-1 CASSSGGLDTQYF TGCGCCAGCAGCTCTGGCGGGTTGGATACGCAGTATTTT
. . 14 TRBJ2-2 TRBV25-1 CASSDLANTGELFF TGTGCCAGCAGTGACTTGGCGAACACCGGGGAGCTGTTTTTT
. . 12 TRBJ1-1 TRBV3-1 CASSQWDTEAFF TGTGCCAGCAGCCAATGGGACACTGAAGCTTTCTTT
. . 13 TRBJ2-7 TRBV7-9 CASSSQRGGEQYF TGTGCCAGCAGCTCCCAAAGGGGGGGCGAGCAGTACTTC
. . 18 TRBJ2-1 TRBV11-2 CASSSKGGSRSSYNEQFF TGTGCCAGCAGCTCCAAAGGAGGGTCCCGTAGCTCCTACAATGAGCAGTTCTTC
TRBD2 medium-sized 15 TRBJ2-1 TRBV9 CASTVLAGGPNEQFF TGTGCCAGCACCGTACTAGCGGGAGGGCCGAATGAGCAGTTCTTC
. once 14 TRBJ1-2 TRBV5-1 CASSLNRALYGYTF TGCGCCAGCAGCTTGAACAGGGCGCTTTATGGCTACACCTTC
TRBD2 . 15 TRBJ2-7 TRBV20-1 CSARETSGRIYEQYF TGCAGTGCTAGAGAAACTAGCGGGAGGATCTACGAGCAGTACTTC
. . 15 TRBJ1-3 TRBV27 CASSQSRERGNTIYF TGTGCCAGCAGCCAAAGTCGGGAGAGGGGAAACACCATATATTTT
TRBD1 many 17 TRBJ2-1 TRBV6-6 CASSWSGTGGLYNEQFF TGTGCCAGCAGTTGGTCCGGGACAGGGGGCCTCTACAATGAGCAGTTCTTC
. few 13 TRBJ1-2 TRBV7-3 CASSLREGQGYTF TGTGCCAGCAGCTTAAGGGAAGGGCAGGGCTACACCTTC
TRBD2 medium-sized 16 TRBJ2-3 TRBV5-1 CASSLVVGLAGEAQYF TGCGCCAGCAGCTTGGTCGTTGGGCTAGCGGGAGAGGCGCAGTATTTT
. few 14 TRBJ1-2 TRBV29-1 CSVESGSLTYGYTF TGCAGCGTTGAGTCCGGGAGCCTAACCTATGGCTACACCTTC
. . 15 TRBJ1-1 TRBV20-1 CSARSGRRENTEAFF TGCAGTGCTAGAAGCGGACGGAGAGAAAACACTGAAGCTTTCTTT
. many 14 TRBJ1-1 TRBV20-1 CSAWLTGRNTEAFF TGCAGTGCGTGGCTGACAGGCCGGAACACTGAAGCTTTCTTT
. . 15 TRBJ1-2 TRBV7-3 CASSPRAGGNYGYTF TGTGCTAGCAGCCCGAGGGCCGGGGGAAACTATGGCTACACCTTC
TRBD2 many 14 TRBJ2-5 TRBV4-2 CASSQGLAEETQYF TGTGCCAGCAGCCAAGGACTAGCGGAAGAGACCCAGTACTTC
. . 16 TRBJ2-5 TRBV4-3 CTSSLTTGHSQETQCF TGCACCAGCAGCCTCACCACGGGACACAGCCAAGAGACCCAGTGCTTC
TRBD1 . 14 TRBJ2-7 TRBV5-1 CASSLGTGYYEQYF TGCGCCAGCAGCTTGGGGACAGGTTACTACGAGCAGTACTTC
. . 14 TRBJ2-7 TRBV5-1 CASSPLRGSYEQYF TGCGCCAGCTCCCCCCTGCGGGGATCCTACGAGCAGTACTTC
TRBD2 few 16 TRBJ2-1 TRBV4-2 CASSQERTRGPNEQFF TGTGCCAGCAGCCAAGAAAGGACTAGAGGGCCAAATGAGCAGTTCTTC
TRBD2 . 14 TRBJ2-7 TRBV15 CATGKRDLSYEQYF TGTGCCACGGGAAAGCGGGATCTCTCCTACGAGCAGTACTTC